This T cell receptor (beta chain) came from a study of cytomegalovirus exposure and HLA in healthy donors. Points from the study as a whole: A classifier reportedly called cytomegalovirus status with high sensitivity and specificity. Another analysis was done later, and it associated roughly 15,000 TCR beta sequences with HLA alleles at 0.05 false discovery rate. Overall, roughly 160 TCR beta chains were annotated as cytomegalovirus-associated.

V shed 5 bases and J 6 bases; nucleotides not matched to a gene: 5. This CDR3 spans 15 amino acids. Germline V gene sequence: CDR1 SGHTA, CDR2 FQGTGA. Vbeta (60) and Jbeta (13) primers were used in the PCR. Clones were read by immunoSEQ multiplex PCR, and TCRdb kept only the in-frame ones, dropping some. This sample has about 130,000 clones, with around 68% found just once. As to this clone: What it recognizes is unknown.

The V and J genes are TRBV7-3 and TRBJ2-1, with 12 bases identical to TRBD2. The specimen was PBMCs. The sequence came from a man aged 35 to 55 in good health and CMV-seropositive. The CDR3: CASSVLAGGGNEQFF. As DNA, the CDR3 is TGTGCCAGCAGCGTACTAGCGGGGGGCGGCAATGAGCAGTTCTTC.